The 12 T cell receptor beta chains below come from one sample, sequenced in a study of blood T cell repertoires in COVID-19. Produced via immunoSEQ multiplex PCR; TCRdb's table is partial and in-frame only. The table includes about 200,000 clones, less than 90% detected once. Sequencing was performed on peripheral blood. The origin of the receptors is a woman aged 70-85 years with acute or convalescent COVID-19.

The chain has TRBV7-9 and TRBJ2-7; maybe TRBD2 (5 bases). The germline V gene has CDR1 SEHNR and CDR2 FQNEAQ (reference sequence). Trimming pared 4 bases from V and 2 bases from J, leaving 18 bases between. The CDR3 has 16 amino acids. The CDR3 sequence: CASSSNLPGRTYEQYF. CDR3 nucleotides: TGTGCCAGCAGCTCGAATTTACCGGGAAGAACCTACGAGCAGTACTTC. The variable domain in full, completed from reference TRBV7-9 and TRBJ2-7, reads DTGVSQNPRHKITKRGQNVTFRCDPISEHNRLYWYRQTLGQGPEFLTYFQNEAQLEKSRLLSDRFSAERPKGSFSTLEIQRTEQGDSAMYLCASSSNLPGRTYEQYFGPGTRLTVT.

A single count supports this clone. The chain combines TRBV7-2 with TRBJ1-1; D call uncertain. Trimming pared 5 bases from V and 1 base from J, leaving 8 bases between. The CDR3 sequence is 13 residues long. The germline V gene has CDR1 SGHTA and CDR2 FQGNSA. The CDR3 DNA sequence: TGTGCCAGCAGCCTGAGGGAGAACACTGAAGCTTTCTTT. Protein product: CASSLRENTEAFF.

The chain links TRBV6-2 or TRBV6-3 to TRBJ2-2; the D is unclear. Trimming removed 5 bases from V and 4 bases from J, with 8 bases in between. The germline V gene has CDR1 MNHEY and CDR2 SVGEGT. CDR3 size: 13 residues. The CDR3 DNA follows: TGTGCCAGCAGTGAGGTACCCACCGGGGAGCTGTTTTTT. Amino acids: CASSEVPTGELFF.

V gene TRBV5-4 combines with J gene TRBJ2-2, with 8 bases matching TRBD2. V dropped 6 bases and J dropped 1; count of bases not matched to a gene: 5. Germline V lookup: CDR1 SGHNT, CDR2 YYREEE (reference sequence). The CDR3 is 15 amino acids. CDR3 nucleotides: TGTGCCAGCAACCAAGCGGGGGAGAACACCGGGGAGCTGTTTTTT. It is translated as CASNQAGENTGELFF.

The chain joins TRBV12-3 or TRBV12-4 to TRBJ2-7, with TRBD2 identical over 7 bases. Germline trimming cut 4 bases from V and 6 bases from J; bases unmatched to any gene: 6. This CDR3 spans 13 amino acids. Here the CDR3 reads CASSWEGPSEQYF. The CDR3 nucleotides are TGTGCCAGCAGTTGGGAGGGACCATCCGAGCAGTACTTC.

The gene calls are TRBV14 and TRBJ2-7; TRBD1 might be the D (5 bases). The germline CDR1 and CDR2 sequences are SGHDN and FVKESK. Trimming shortened V by 2 bases and J by 3 bases, and 11 bases separated the two germline ends. This CDR3 spans 14 amino acids. The CDR3 sequence: CASSQWGRDYEQYF. As DNA, the CDR3 is TGTGCCAGCAGCCAATGGGGCAGGGACTACGAGCAGTACTTC.

This clone was seen a handful of times. J is TRBJ1-1 and V is TRBV19; 8 bases match TRBD1. Germline CDR1 is LNHDA and CDR2 is SQIVND (reference sequence). The CDR3 is 12 residues long. V lost 6 bases and J lost 5; bases outside the gene matches: 2. CDR3 loop: CASRTGVTEAFF. CDR3 DNA sequence: TGTGCCAGTAGGACAGGGGTAACTGAAGCTTTCTTT.

This clone was observed a handful of times. The chain combines TRBV19 with TRBJ1-1; no reliable D call. The CDR3 has 14 amino acids. Germline CDR1 and CDR2: LNHDA and SQIVND (reference sequence). V was clipped by 6 bases and J by 1 base, with 12 bases between them. This CDR3 reads CASRGRGRNTEAFF. The CDR3 coding sequence is TGTGCCAGTAGGGGTAGAGGGAGGAACACTGAAGCTTTCTTT. The variable domain in full, completed from reference TRBV19 and TRBJ1-1, reads DGGITQSPKYLFRKEGQNVTLSCEQNLNHDAMYWYRQDPGQGLRLIYYSQIVNDFQKGDIAEGYSVSREKKESFPLTVTSAQKNPTAFYLCASRGRGRNTEAFFGQGTRLTVV.

The table lists this clone with a few counts. The chain recombines TRBV18 with TRBJ1-1; TRBD1 might be the D (6 bases). Per the germline V gene, CDR1 is KGHSH and CDR2 is LQKENI. Trimming stripped 4 bases from V and 3 bases from J, with 9 bases between. The CDR3 contains 13 residues. CDR3 region: CASSLRGDTEAFF. CDR3 nucleotides: TGTGCCAGCTCACTCAGGGGAGACACTGAAGCTTTCTTT. The whole variable domain, remainder taken from reference TRBV18 and TRBJ1-1, is NAGVMQNPRHLVRRRGQEARLRCSPMKGHSHVYWYRQLPEEGLKFMVYLQKENIIDESGMPKERFSAEFPKEGPSILRIQQVVRGDSAAYFCASSLRGDTEAFFGQGTRLTVV.

This rearrangement joins TRBV4-1 to TRBJ1-6; TRBD1 aligns across 10 bases. The CDR3 is 16 amino acids. The ends lost 0 bases at V and 9 bases at J; junction bases unmatched: 5. Germline values: CDR1 MGHRA, CDR2 YSYEKL. DNA of the CDR3: TGCGCCAGCAGCCAAGAGCCAGGACAGGGGGTTTCACCCCTCCACTTT. Translating gives CASSQEPGQGVSPLHF.

V gene TRBV29-1 combines with J gene TRBJ1-1, with D unclear. Germline V CDR1 and CDR2: SQVTM, ANQGSEA. V gave up 6 bases and J gave up 0 bases, with 14 bases separating them. The CDR3 loop spans 14 amino acids. Here the CDR3 reads CSVKGSQMNTEAFF. The CDR3 DNA reads TGCAGCGTCAAAGGGAGTCAGATGAACACTGAAGCTTTCTTT.

The rearrangement links TRBV6-5 to TRBJ1-5; 8 bases match TRBD1. Germline V CDR1 and CDR2: MNHEY, SVGAGI. This CDR3 spans 15 amino acids. The ends lost 6 bases at V and 9 bases at J; junction bases unmatched: 13. The CDR3 DNA is TGTGCCAGCAGACGATCTCAGGGGGCTCCTTTGCCCCAGCATTTT. Amino acid sequence: CASRRSQGAPLPQHF.